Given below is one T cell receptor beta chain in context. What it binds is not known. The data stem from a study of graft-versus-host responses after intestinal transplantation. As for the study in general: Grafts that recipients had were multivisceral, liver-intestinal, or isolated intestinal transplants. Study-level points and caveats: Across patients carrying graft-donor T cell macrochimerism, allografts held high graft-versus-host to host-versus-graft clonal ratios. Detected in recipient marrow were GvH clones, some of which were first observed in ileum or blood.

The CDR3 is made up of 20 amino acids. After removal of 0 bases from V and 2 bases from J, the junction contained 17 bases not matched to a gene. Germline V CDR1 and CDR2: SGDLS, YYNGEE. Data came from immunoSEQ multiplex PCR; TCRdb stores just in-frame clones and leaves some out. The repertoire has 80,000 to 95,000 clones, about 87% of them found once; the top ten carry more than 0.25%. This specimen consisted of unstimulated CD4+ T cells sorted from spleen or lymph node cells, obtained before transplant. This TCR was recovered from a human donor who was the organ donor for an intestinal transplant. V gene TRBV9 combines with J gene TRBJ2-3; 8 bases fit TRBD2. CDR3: CASSVGSSAAGGTLTDTQYF. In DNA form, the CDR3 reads TGTGCCAGCAGCGTAGGGTCGAGTGCGGCGGGGGGAACTCTCACAGATACGCAGTATTTT.